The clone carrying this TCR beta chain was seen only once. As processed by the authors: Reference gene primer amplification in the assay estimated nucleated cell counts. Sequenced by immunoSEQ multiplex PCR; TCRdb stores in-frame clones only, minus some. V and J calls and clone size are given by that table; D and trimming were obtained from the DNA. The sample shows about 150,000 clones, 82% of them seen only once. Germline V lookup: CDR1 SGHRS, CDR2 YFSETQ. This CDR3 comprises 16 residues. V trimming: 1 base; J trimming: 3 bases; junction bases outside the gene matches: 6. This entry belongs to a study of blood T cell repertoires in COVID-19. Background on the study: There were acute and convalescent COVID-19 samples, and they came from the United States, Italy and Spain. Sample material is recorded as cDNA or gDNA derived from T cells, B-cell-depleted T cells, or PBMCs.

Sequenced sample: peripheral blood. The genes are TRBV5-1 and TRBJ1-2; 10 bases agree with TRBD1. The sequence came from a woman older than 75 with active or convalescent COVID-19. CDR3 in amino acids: CASSLLGQGDDYGYTF. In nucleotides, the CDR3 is TGCGCCAGCAGCTTGCTTGGACAGGGGGACGACTATGGCTACACCTTC. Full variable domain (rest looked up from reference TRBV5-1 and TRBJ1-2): KAGVTQTPRYLIKTRGQQVTLSCSPISGHRSVSWYQQTPGQGLQFLFEYFSETQRNKGNFPGRFSGRQFSNSRSEMNVSTLELGDSALYLCASSLLGQGDDYGYTFGSGTRLTVV.